The entry below gives a single TCR beta chain sequence along with its context. Its antigen target is currently unknown. No base qualities exist here, and no much larger clone lies one base off it. Using the deep immunoSEQ assay, multiplex PCR amplified TCR CDR3 regions from genomic DNA. Extracted genomic DNA from each cell subset was spread evenly across all wells of several immunoSEQ 96-well plates, with each plate serving as a replicate. For sorted subsets, approximately 190 ng of genomic DNA, equivalent to 25,000 to 30,000 T cell genomes, went into each replicate PCR. Purified libraries were quantified with a Qubit 3.0 fluorometer, sized on a Bioanalyzer 2100, and re-quantified with the KAPA Library Quantification kit. Every immunoSEQ 96-well plate was sequenced on a separate single-read 150-cycle Illumina NextSeq 550 flow cell. The paper's processing steps were these. Because the immunoSEQ output included only junctional sequences and no quality scores, the filtering could not be the same as the filtering used for full-length reads. Sequences were annotated with PyIR, a Python wrapper for IgBLAST v1.9, using IMGT germline references to assign V/J genes and CDR3. Reads were removed for weak V/J assignments (E-value above 1e-6), missing CDR3, stop codons, out-of-frame junctions, or ambiguous translated residues. A V3J clonotype was defined by an identical inferred V gene, J gene, and CDR3 amino acid sequence. Percentage overlap between repertoires was computed as shared unique clonotypes divided by the size of the smaller repertoire. RTK rarefaction, the Chao1 estimator, and Recon v2.1 estimates of unobserved clonotypes were used to assess repertoire richness. For all TCRbeta clonotypes obtained by the gDNA method from several donors, generation probabilities were computed with OLGA. In its TCRdb copy, this immuneACCESS table keeps in-frame sequences only and misses some clones. Where compared with another copy, unresolved V genes explain less than half of these, and the others have no known cause. That table supplies the V and J calls and clone size; D and trimming were determined from the DNA. The sample table holds about 2.5 million clones, of which about nine tenths were seen once. The ten largest account for approximately 0.39% of the sample.

At the junction V is shortened by 5 bases and J by 6 bases, with 14 bases in between. The germline V gene sets CDR1 to SGHTA and CDR2 to FQGNSA. Inclusive of the bounding cysteine and phenylalanine, the CDR3 is 13 residues long. Only CDR3 DNA remains: 39 bases, in frame from the first base. This record belongs to a study of shared clonotypes between healthy human individuals (TCRdb year 2020). Context from the whole study: Two women and three men aged 18 to 49 years were included in the cohort. For each donor, three plates each were used for CD4 naive and CD4 memory, two plates were used for CD8 naive, and one plate was used for CD8 memory. The study deeply sequenced blood TCR repertoires of five healthy adults to estimate repertoire size and the extent of clonotype sharing between individuals. To increase sequencing depth and limit assay-specific biases, different laboratories used diverse techniques to prepare libraries and sequence TCR repertoires. Leukapheresis yielded between about 0.94 and 8.9 billion PBMCs per donor.

Donors were healthy HIV-negative adults with no recently reported acute infections or vaccinations. All donors were Caucasian adults living in Nashville, Tennessee, USA. CD4+ T cells were enriched by magnetic negative selection, after which naive cells were positively selected on CD45RA and the negative fraction was taken as the memory subset. Blood was collected by leukapheresis, and PBMCs were isolated by Ficoll-Histopaque density gradient centrifugation and then cryopreserved in liquid nitrogen vapor phase. Analytical flow cytometry was used to check the purity and quantity of each magnetically sorted T cell population. Genomic DNA was isolated from every sorted fraction and measured by UV absorbance on a Nanodrop 2000c. The study at large found these results: The small number of donors limited the genetic and exposure-history diversity represented. Clonotypes shared by all four sorted-subset donors showed higher generation probabilities than non-shared clonotypes. Pairwise subsampling led to the expectation that sequencing depth would affect the degree of clonotype sharing among donors. Sampling was limited to blood, and TCR repertoires in tissue likely differ from TCR repertoires in blood. Incomplete sequencing was indicated by rarefaction of sorted-subset datasets, despite the large sequencing depth. Estimated clonotype richness was generally larger for naive than for memory subsets. Across a few donors, about 5% of naive CD4, around 3.5% of naive CD8, about 2.3% of memory CD4, and roughly 0.4% of memory CD8 clonotypes were shared.

Input material: naive CD4+ T cells from PBMCs. What the cell subset or site label conveys for this sample: CD45RA+ positively selected. The rearrangement joined TRBV7-2 to TRBJ2-7, with TRBD1 perhaps the D gene, on 6 matching bases. The TCR sequence derives from a man between 18 and 35 years old in good health. Some clones in this sample may be carry-over from other donors' samples. The CDR3: CASSQDSGGEQYF. The sequenced DNA is TGTGCCAGCAGCCAGGACAGCGGAGGCGAGCAGTACTTC.